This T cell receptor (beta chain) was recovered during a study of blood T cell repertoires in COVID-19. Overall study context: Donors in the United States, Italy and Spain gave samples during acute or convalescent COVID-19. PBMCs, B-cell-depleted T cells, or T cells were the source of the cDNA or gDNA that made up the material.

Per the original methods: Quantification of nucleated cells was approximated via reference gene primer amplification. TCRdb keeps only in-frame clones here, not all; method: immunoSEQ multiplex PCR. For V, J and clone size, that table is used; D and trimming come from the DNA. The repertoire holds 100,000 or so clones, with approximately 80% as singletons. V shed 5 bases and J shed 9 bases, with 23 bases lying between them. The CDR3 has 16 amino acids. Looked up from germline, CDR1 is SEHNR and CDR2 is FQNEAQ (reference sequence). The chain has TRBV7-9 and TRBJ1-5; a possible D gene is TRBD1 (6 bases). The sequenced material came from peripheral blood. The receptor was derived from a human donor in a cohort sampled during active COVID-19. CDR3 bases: TGTGCCAGCAGCAGCCCCAGCGGGGGGCGGGAGGGGCCCCAGCATTTT. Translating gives CASSSPSGGREGPQHF.